This is a list of T cell receptor beta chains from one sample in a study of shared clonotypes between healthy human individuals. Sequencing used immunoSEQ multiplex PCR; TCRdb keeps in-frame clones, though not all of them. This repertoire shows 800,000 to 950,000 clones, about 96% found once; its top ten account for around 0.21%. The specimen sequenced was naive CD8+ T cells sorted from blood. These receptors all stem from a man aged 30 to 39 in good health. Both conserved end residues are part of each CDR3. The D gene is left open where the match is weak. Clone size is stated in some rows and not others, as once, few, many or a class when expanded.

D gene | J gene | clone size | V gene | CDR3 protein | CDR3 DNA
TRBD2 | TRBJ2-5 | - | TRBV9 | CASSGSIEETQYF | TGTGCCAGTAGCGGGAGTATTGAAGAGACCCAGTACTTC
- | TRBJ1-2 | - | TRBV6-5 | CASSRGTTDYYTF | TGTGCCAGCAGCCGCGGGACAACAGACTACTACACCTTC
TRBD2 | TRBJ2-7 | - | TRBV7-9 | CASSWSGSPYEQYF | TGTGCCAGCAGCTGGAGCGGGAGTCCCTACGAGCAGTACTTC
TRBD1 | TRBJ2-3 | - | TRBV10-3 | CAISGDSISTDTQYF | TGTGCCATCAGTGGGGACAGCATAAGCACAGATACGCAGTATTTT
TRBD2 | TRBJ2-2 | - | TRBV5-5 | CASSWTSGSAGELFF | TGTGCCAGCAGTTGGACTAGCGGGAGTGCGGGGGAGCTGTTTTTT
- | TRBJ2-4 | - | TRBV14 | CASSEDPGNIQYF | TGTGCCAGCAGCGAAGATCCTGGGAACATTCAGTACTTC
- | TRBJ2-2 | - | TRBV19 | CASSIRRNTGELFF | TGTGCCAGTAGTATCCGGAGGAACACCGGGGAGCTGTTTTTT
- | TRBJ2-2 | - | TRBV27 | CASSTRRHRGELFF | TGTGCCAGCTCGACCCGCAGACACCGCGGGGAGCTGTTTTTT
- | TRBJ1-1 | - | TRBV5-6 | CASNGEVNTEAFF | TGTGCCAGCAATGGAGAGGTAAACACTGAAGCTTTCTTT
TRBD1 | TRBJ2-7 | once | TRBV11-2 | CASSLTGSSYEQYF | TGTGCCAGCAGCTTGACAGGGAGCTCCTACGAGCAGTACTTC
TRBD2 | TRBJ2-1 | - | TRBV30 | CAWSPREAYNEQFF | TGTGCCTGGAGTCCTCGGGAGGCGTACAATGAGCAGTTCTTC
- | TRBJ2-7 | - | TRBV6-1 | CASSEWGPYEQYF | TGTGCCAGCAGTGAATGGGGGCCGTACGAGCAGTACTTC
- | TRBJ2-1 | - | TRBV27 | CASRGFRGGKGTDNEQFF | TGTGCCAGCAGGGGGTTTAGAGGAGGAAAAGGAACCGACAATGAGCAGTTCTTC
TRBD1 | TRBJ1-1 | - | TRBV6-6 | CASSGQGAGTEAFF | TGTGCCAGCAGTGGCCAGGGGGCCGGCACTGAAGCTTTCTTT
TRBD1 | TRBJ2-1 | - | TRBV23-1 | CASRAGTAHRGQFF | TGCGCCAGCAGAGCCGGGACAGCGCATAGGGGGCAGTTCTTC
- | TRBJ1-1 | - | TRBV7-9 | CASRQVGGRNTEAFF | TGTGCCAGCAGGCAAGTGGGGGGCAGGAACACTGAAGCTTTCTTT
- | TRBJ2-2 | once | TRBV14 | CASSHLDTGELFF | TGTGCCAGCAGCCATCTGGACACCGGGGAGCTGTTTTTT
- | TRBJ1-1 | - | TRBV5-5 | CASSFDRATGEAFF | TGTGCCAGCAGCTTTGATCGGGCTACCGGTGAAGCTTTCTTT
- | TRBJ2-7 | - | TRBV27 | CASSRHLPEQYF | TGTGCCAGCAGTCGACATCTCCCCGAGCAGTACTTC
TRBD2 | TRBJ2-7 | - | TRBV7-8 | CASSPRLAGTYEQYF | TGTGCCAGCAGCCCCCGTTTAGCGGGAACCTACGAGCAGTACTTC
- | TRBJ1-1 | - | TRBV6-1 | CASSTLRGGEAFF | TGTGCCAGCAGTACCCTAAGGGGGGGAGAAGCTTTCTTT
- | TRBJ1-3 | - | TRBV7-2 | CASSLSGPSSSGNTIYF | TGTGCCAGCAGCTTATCCGGGCCATCAAGCTCTGGAAACACCATATATTTT
TRBD1 | TRBJ2-7 | - | TRBV19 | CASSPGQARYEQYF | TGTGCCAGTAGTCCGGGACAGGCTCGTTACGAGCAGTACTTC
TRBD2 | TRBJ2-3 | - | TRBV5-4 | CASSFSGGDRELF | TGTGCCAGCAGCTTTAGCGGGGGGGATCGTGAACTTTTT
TRBD2 | TRBJ2-1 | - | TRBV11-2 | CASSLEASGRLNEQFF | TGTGCCAGCAGCTTAGAGGCTAGCGGGAGGTTGAATGAGCAGTTCTTC
- | TRBJ2-1 | - | TRBV28 | CASSLNLASYNEQFF | TGTGCCAGCAGCCTAAACCTAGCGTCCTACAATGAGCAGTTCTTC
- | TRBJ2-2 | - | TRBV10-3 | CAISARGKGEAGELFF | TGTGCCATCAGCGCCCGGGGAAAGGGTGAAGCCGGGGAGCTGTTTTTT
TRBD1 | TRBJ2-7 | - | TRBV6-1 | CASSATGTYEQYF | TGTGCCAGCAGTGCGACAGGGACCTACGAGCAGTACTTC
TRBD1 | TRBJ2-1 | - | TRBV4-1 | CASSARQGTSEQFF | TGCGCCAGCAGCGCTCGACAGGGGACAAGCGAGCAGTTCTTC
- | TRBJ1-1 | - | TRBV2 | CASTERDLAFF | TGTGCCAGCACGGAACGGGACCTTGCTTTCTTT
- | TRBJ2-3 | - | TRBV5-4 | CASSLFHDTQYF | TGTGCCAGCAGCTTATTTCATGATACGCAGTATTTT
TRBD1 | TRBJ1-4 | - | TRBV28 | CASSFRRGRANEKLFF | TGTGCCAGCAGTTTCCGCAGGGGGCGGGCTAATGAAAAACTGTTTTTT
- | TRBJ1-1 | once | TRBV5-6 | CASSYSGTDAFF | TGTGCCAGCAGTTATTCCGGGACGGACGCTTTCTTT
- | TRBJ2-3 | - | TRBV4-1 | CASSQRADSTDTQYF | TGCGCCAGCAGCCAAAGAGCAGACAGCACAGATACGCAGTATTTT
TRBD1 | TRBJ1-1 | - | TRBV19 | CASIAGQGGTEAFF | TGTGCCAGTATCGCGGGACAGGGCGGAACTGAAGCTTTCTTT
TRBD2 | TRBJ2-1 | - | TRBV5-1 | CASSLAQREPYNEQFF | TGCGCCAGCAGCTTGGCGCAGCGGGAGCCCTACAATGAGCAGTTCTTC
- | TRBJ2-2 | - | TRBV6-5 | CASSYGSGTGELFF | TGTGCCAGCAGTTACGGTTCGGGAACCGGGGAGCTGTTTTTT
TRBD1 | TRBJ1-1 | - | TRBV28 | CASSLTPTGPAAFF | TGTGCCAGCAGCTTAACTCCGACAGGGCCCGCAGCTTTCTTT
TRBD1 | TRBJ1-1 | - | TRBV6-6 | CASSLTGGGTEAFF | TGTGCCAGCAGTTTGACAGGGGGAGGCACTGAAGCTTTCTTT
- | TRBJ2-7 | - | TRBV19 | CASSIGGHEQYF | TGTGCCAGTAGTATTGGGGGCCACGAGCAGTACTTC
- | TRBJ2-7 | - | TRBV4-1 | CASSPNYGGDEQYF | TGCGCCAGCAGCCCCAACTACGGTGGTGACGAGCAGTACTTC
- | TRBJ2-6 | - | TRBV27 | CASSLKHHSGANVLTF | TGTGCCAGCAGTTTAAAACACCACTCTGGGGCCAACGTCCTGACTTTC
TRBD2 | TRBJ2-7 | - | TRBV4-1 | CASSQDGAGAWEQYF | TGCGCCAGCAGCCAAGATGGAGCGGGGGCTTGGGAGCAGTACTTC
TRBD2 | TRBJ2-1 | - | TRBV30 | CAWSGGRAGNEQFF | TGTGCCTGGAGTGGAGGGAGGGCAGGGAATGAGCAGTTCTTC
TRBD2 | TRBJ2-1 | - | TRBV7-9 | CASSPAGGFDEQFF | TGTGCCAGCTCACCAGCGGGAGGTTTCGATGAGCAGTTCTTC
- | TRBJ2-7 | - | TRBV13 | CASSGRGSFYEQYF | TGTGCCAGCAGCGGGAGAGGCAGTTTCTACGAGCAGTACTTC
- | TRBJ2-7 | once | TRBV27 | CASSNRGWYEQYF | TGTGCCAGCAGTAACCGGGGGTGGTACGAGCAGTACTTC